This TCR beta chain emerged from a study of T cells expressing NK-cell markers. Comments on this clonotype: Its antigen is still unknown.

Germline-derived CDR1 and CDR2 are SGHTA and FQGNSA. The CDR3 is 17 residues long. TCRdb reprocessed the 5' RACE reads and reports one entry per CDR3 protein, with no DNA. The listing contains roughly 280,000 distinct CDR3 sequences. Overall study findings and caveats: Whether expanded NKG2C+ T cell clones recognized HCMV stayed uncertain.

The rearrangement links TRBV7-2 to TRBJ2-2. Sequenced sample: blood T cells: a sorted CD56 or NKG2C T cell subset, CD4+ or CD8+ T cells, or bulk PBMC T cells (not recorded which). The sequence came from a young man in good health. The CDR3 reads CASSFSGTKWATGELFF.